This entry describes one TCR beta chain. The sample carries other DNA sequences with the same CDR3. TCRdb's copy holds only in-frame clones and misses some; the assay was immunoSEQ multiplex PCR. The sample includes about 660,000 clones, around 74% of them seen just once. These data belong to a study of shared clonotypes between healthy human individuals. Germline CDR1 is SGHTA and CDR2 is FQGNSA. Trimming took 1 base from V and 5 from J, leaving 8 bases between them. This CDR3 comprises 13 residues. The TCR sequence derives from a woman in her twenties or thirties in good health. The sample comprised memory CD4+ T cells sorted from blood. Subset: CD45RA-negative fraction. The chain employs TRBV7-2 and TRBJ2-5; possible D gene TRBD2, 6 bases. In DNA, the CDR3 is TGTGCCAGCAGCTTAGGAGGGAGGGAGACCCAGTACTTC. Protein sequence: CASSLGGRETQYF.